This TCR beta chain originates from a study of T-cell memory formation after mild COVID-19. As for the study in general: Across donors, TCR clusters were largely donor specific.

The study's findings and limits: Most CD4+ clones that shrank were in CM and EM, while CD8+ ones turned up in EMRA. Clones that contracted from day 15 to 85 were balanced CD4/CD8, while later expanders leaned CD4+.

The CDR3 runs 15 residues. Germline trimming cut 3 bases from V and 3 bases from J; bases unmatched to any gene: 4. It was 5'RACE with constant-segment primers that produced the TCR alpha and TCR beta cDNA libraries, which carried sample barcodes and UMIs. One entry per CDR3 protein, called by TCRdb with MiXCR from the 5' RACE reads. The table records some 280,000 distinct CDR3 sequences, roughly 16% of them present only once. In its sample, this clonotype was seen a few times. Its antigen remains unknown. The chain carries TRBV12-3 or TRBV12-4 and TRBJ2-3; TRBD2 aligns across 9 bases. The receptor was derived from a man younger than 30 who had mild COVID-19 (a few samples of this study predate the infection). Cell type and time point are not known. The specimen sequenced was PBMCs or a T cell subset sorted from them (not recorded which). CDR3 in amino acids: CASSFSGGFTDTQYF. The CDR3 bases are TGTGCCAGCAGTTTCAGCGGGGGGTTTACAGATACGCAGTATTTT.